These T cell receptor beta chains were read from a single sample in a study of T cell repertoires in cytomegalovirus infection. TCRdb re-called the reads through MiXCR, storing one row per CDR3 protein. The table has some 500,000 distinct CDR3 sequences, about 40% seen once. No antigen has been identified for these receptors. This specimen consisted of cultured PBMCs, obtained from culture after CMV antigen stimulation. These receptors came from a human donor in good health (CMV status not recorded). Some clones in this sample may be carry-over from other donors' samples. The CDR3 runs from the conserved cysteine through the conserved F or W. A D gene is named only where the DNA matches it firmly. Size values are once, few and many counts, or a class for expanded clones, and some rows have none.

V	J	D	size	DNA	CDR3
TRBV7-2	TRBJ2-3	.	.	TGTGCCAGCAGCTTATTTGGGACGGGGGGCACAGATACGCAGTATTTT	CASSLFGTGGTDTQYF
TRBV29-1	TRBJ1-2	.	.	TGCAGCGTTCGACCCTCATACAGGGAATATGGCTACACCTTC	CSVRPSYREYGYTF
TRBV7-9	TRBJ2-5	.	.	TGTGCCAGCACCTCGGCGGCAGGGACGACCCAGTACTTC	CASTSAAGTTQYF
TRBV7-4	TRBJ2-2	.	.	TGTGCCAGCAACCCCGGACGGACCACTAACACCGGGGAGCTGTTTTTT	CASNPGRTTNTGELFF
TRBV6-6	TRBJ1-6	TRBD1	few	TGTGCCAGCAGGGGGACAGCGCTTGGCGTACCCCTCCACTTT	CASRGTALGVPLHF
TRBV7-2	TRBJ1-2	TRBD1	many	TGTGCCAGTCGAGACAGGGTAACTGGCTACACCTTC	CASRDRVTGYTF
TRBV24-1	TRBJ2-3	.	.	TGTGCCACCAGTGATGCCCCCGGGACTGGGGCTCAAGATACGCAGTATTTT	CATSDAPGTGAQDTQYF
TRBV19	TRBJ2-1	TRBD2	.	TGTGCCAGTAGTCTACGGACTAGCGGGAGGAGGAACAATGAGCAGTTCTTC	CASSLRTSGRRNNEQFF
TRBV25-1	TRBJ2-7	.	.	TGTGCCAGCAGTGAATTGGGCAGGGGCTCCGACGAGCAGTACTTC	CASSELGRGSDEQYF
TRBV20-1	TRBJ2-1	.	.	TGCAGTGCTAGACGGGGTTCGAATGAGCAGTTCTTC	CSARRGSNEQFF
TRBV14	TRBJ2-1	.	.	TGTGCCAGCAGCCCCCAGAGCCCCTCGTACAATGAGCAGTTCTTC	CASSPQSPSYNEQFF
TRBV28	TRBJ1-6	.	.	TGTGCCAGCAGTTTCGGTCAGGCCGGGTATAATTCACCCCTCCACTTT	CASSFGQAGYNSPLHF
TRBV7-2	TRBJ2-7	.	.	TGTGCCAGCAGCTTAGGCAGGGGGGTCGTTGGCGAGCAGTACTTC	CASSLGRGVVGEQYF
TRBV19	TRBJ1-1	.	.	TGTGCCAGTAGTATAGCCGCGGATGGGAACACTGAAGCTTTCTTT	CASSIAADGNTEAFF
TRBV5-4	TRBJ2-5	.	.	TGTGCCAGCAGCCGGGACTTCGAGACCCAGTACTTC	CASSRDFETQYF
TRBV6-1	TRBJ2-2	.	.	TGTGCCAGCAGTGCCACCGGGGAGCTGTTTTTT	CASSATGELFF
TRBV7-2	TRBJ1-5	.	few	TGTGCCAGCAGTTTTGACAGGTATAGCAATCAGCCCCAGCATTTT	CASSFDRYSNQPQHF
TRBV3-1	TRBJ1-2	TRBD1	once	TGTGCCAGCAGCCAACTCAGGGGGCCCAAGGAGTACACCTTC	CASSQLRGPKEYTF
TRBV4-1	TRBJ1-1	.	.	TGCGCCAGCAGCCAAGACGAGGGGCTGGGAGCTTTCTTT	CASSQDEGLGAFF
TRBV6-2/TRBV6-3	TRBJ1-2	.	.	TGTGCCAGCGCAAAGGGAGGATACTATGGCTACACCTTC	CASAKGGYYGYTF
TRBV4-1	TRBJ2-3	.	.	TGCGCCAGCAGCCAAGTCCCCGGGTCGTGTGATACGCAGTATTTT	CASSQVPGSCDTQYF
TRBV12-5	TRBJ2-3	.	.	TGTGCTAGTGGTTTGGTACCGAGACAGGATCACACAGATACGCAGTATTTT	CASGLVPRQDHTDTQYF
TRBV27	TRBJ2-1	.	few	TGTGCCAGCAGTTTTAATCGGGGTGAGCAGTTCTTC	CASSFNRGEQFF
TRBV19	TRBJ1-1	.	.	TGTGCTTCGATGGGAGGGACGAGGAAAGCTTTCTTT	CASMGGTRKAFF
TRBV20-1	TRBJ1-1	TRBD1	.	TGCAGTGCTAGAGGGGGGGACAGTCCCGACACTGAAGCTTTCTTT	CSARGGDSPDTEAFF
TRBV7-6	TRBJ2-7	TRBD2	.	TGTGCCAGCAGCTTAGTTCGGGCGGGAGGGCTCTACGAGCAGTACTTC	CASSLVRAGGLYEQYF
TRBV4-2	TRBJ2-3	TRBD2	.	TGTGCCAGCAGCCAAGATTATTTGGCTAGCGGGGGGACAGATACGCAGTATTTT	CASSQDYLASGGTDTQYF